This entry lists 9 T cell receptor beta chains sequenced from one sample in a study of OX40 agonist ivuxolimab in advanced cancers. Assay: immunoSEQ multiplex PCR; the TCRdb copy retains only in-frame clones and omits some. The sample lists about 84,000 clones; approximately 89% were seen once. The sequenced sample was CD4+ or CD8+ T cells sorted from blood, obtained in a trial of the OX40 agonist ivuxolimab. The receptors derive from an adult with an advanced solid tumor such as melanoma, head and neck, liver or kidney cancer.

This rearrangement joins TRBV18 to TRBJ2-5, with D unresolved. V lost 3 bases to trimming and J lost 2 bases, with 4 bases between them. The CDR3 has 12 amino acids. The germline gives CDR1 KGHSH, CDR2 LQKENI. The CDR3: CASSPTQETQYF. In nucleotides, the CDR3 is TGTGCCAGCTCACCGACTCAAGAGACCCAGTACTTC.

The CDR3, as DNA: TGTGCCAGCAGTCCCGGTAGTGCCTCTAACTATGGCTACACCTTC. It encodes CASSPGSASNYGYTF. V is TRBV5-4 and J is TRBJ1-2; D is undetermined. The CDR3 extends over 15 amino acids. Germline CDR1 SGHNT, CDR2 YYREEE (reference sequence). The V and J ends lost 5 bases and 0 bases respectively, with 14 bases between them.

The V gene is TRBV5-4, the J gene TRBJ2-1; D call uncertain. Trimming took 6 bases from V and 7 from J, leaving 17 bases between them. This CDR3 comprises 14 residues. Germline values: CDR1 SGHNT, CDR2 YYREEE (reference sequence). CDR3 sequence reads: CASTTEALNNEQFF. For the CDR3, the DNA is TGTGCCAGCACCACCGAAGCTCTGAATAATGAGCAGTTCTTC.

As concerns this clone: The sample contains more than one DNA sequence encoding this CDR3. This chain links TRBV19 with TRBJ1-5; TRBD1 agrees at 7 bases. J lost 0 bases, V lost 0 bases, and 5 bases had no gene match. Germline values: CDR1 LNHDA, CDR2 SQIVND (reference sequence). This CDR3 spans 17 amino acids. CDR3 protein: CASSIDLGGLSNQPQHF. In DNA, the CDR3 is TGTGCCAGTAGTATAGATCTAGGGGGCCTTAGCAATCAGCCCCAGCATTTT.

The chain is built from TRBV14 and TRBJ2-3; 8 nucleotides match TRBD2. This CDR3 spans 15 amino acids. Trimming cost V 4 bases and J 3 bases; bases outside gene matches: 6. CDR1 and CDR2 from the germline V gene are SGHDN and FVKESK. DNA for the CDR3: TGTGCCAGCAGCCTCGGGGGGGCGAGGACAGATACGCAGTATTTT. Translated, it gives CASSLGGARTDTQYF.

The rearrangement links TRBV10-2 to TRBJ1-5, with 8 positions matching TRBD1. Germline CDR1 and CDR2: WSHSY and SAAADI. Unmatched junction bases numbered 2, after V lost 8 bases and J lost 5 bases. CDR3 length equals 12 residues. CDR3: CASQQGDQPQHF. The CDR3 coding sequence is TGCGCCAGCCAACAGGGGGATCAGCCCCAGCATTTT.

The chain employs TRBV18 and TRBJ2-7; 8 nucleotides align to TRBD1. CDR1 and CDR2 (germline): KGHSH, LQKENI. The CDR3 is 14 residues long. Unmatched junction bases numbered 3, after V lost 3 bases and J lost 2 bases. For the CDR3, the DNA is TGTGCCAGCTCACCTAAACAGGGGGCCTACGAGCAGTACTTC. Its translation: CASSPKQGAYEQYF.

A single count supports this clone. The chain carries TRBV5-1 and TRBJ2-5, with D possibly matching TRBD2 (6 bases). The J call may be mistaken, given a closer DNA end match to TRBJ2-7. Looked up from germline, CDR1 is SGHRS and CDR2 is YFSETQ. This CDR3 region has 14 residues. CDR3 residues: CASSLLGRGYEQYF. The CDR3 nucleotides are TGCGCCAGCAGCTTGCTTGGGCGGGGATACGAGCAGTACTTC.

The rearrangement uses TRBV19 and TRBJ1-2, with no clear D. CDR3 length equals 15 residues. V lost 3 bases, J lost 0 bases, and 11 bases lay in between. The germline V gene has CDR1 LNHDA and CDR2 SQIVND (reference sequence). The CDR3 loop is CASSIRAEANYGYTF. For the CDR3, the DNA is TGTGCCAGTAGTATTAGGGCAGAGGCTAACTATGGCTACACCTTC.